The T cell receptor beta chain under discussion was sequenced for a study of T cell changes during pregnancy in multiple sclerosis (dated by TCRdb to the late 2010s). Some background on the complete study: The study examined how the T cell repertoire changed over the course of pregnancy in women with multiple sclerosis.

Receptor amplification or capture employed the immunoSEQ multiplex PCR assay. The clones in this table, taken by TCRdb from immuneACCESS, are in-frame only. Not every clone is retained; where verified, under half of the shortfall comes from an unresolved V gene, and the cause of the rest is unknown. Here the sample has about 100,000 clones; 80% to 95% occur a single time. Roughly 3% of the sample is in the top ten clones. Concerning this clone itself: Its specific antigen is unknown. No quality values exist for individual bases; no much larger clone is one base distant.

The junction shows trimming of 7 bases on V and 2 bases on J, plus 6 bases between the germline ends. From the germline V gene (reference sequence), CDR1 is LNHDA and CDR2 is SQIVND. From its cysteine to its phenylalanine, the CDR3 spans 12 amino acids. Left in the record is the CDR3 DNA by itself, 36 bases read in frame from the first base. The source was peripheral blood, collected in the second trimester of pregnancy. This receptor was identified in a female donor with multiple sclerosis, enrolled in a pregnancy study. The V and J genes are TRBV19 and TRBJ1-5, with no reliable assignment of the D segment. CDR3 loop: CASMEGNQPQHF. The nucleotide sequence is TGTGCCAGTATGGAGGGCAATCAGCCCCAGCATTTT.